These 12 T cell receptor beta chains originate from one sample sequenced in a study of blood T cells in healthy people across ages. The second PCR ran about 6 to 12 cycles with a sample-barcoded 5' primer and J-beta primers. TCRdb passed the 5' RACE reads through MiXCR, listing each CDR3 protein once. The sample lists approximately 810,000 distinct CDR3 sequences, about 34% occurring once. The sample taken for sequencing was blood. These TCRs come from a man between 18 and 35 years old in good health.

In this sample, this clonotype turned up once. The CDR3 coding sequence is TGTGCCAGCAGCGACAGGGTTGGGGTTTATAACTATGGCTACACCTTC. The encoded protein is CASSDRVGVYNYGYTF. The chain combines TRBV9 with TRBJ1-2; a weak D match, TRBD1 (6 bases). Germline CDR1 SGDLS, CDR2 YYNGEE. The CDR3 contains 16 residues. V was pared by 3 bases and J by 1 base, with 16 bases between.

This clonotype came up a few times. This chain uses TRBV10-3 with TRBJ2-7, with a weak D call TRBD2 (6 bases). Germline CDR1 is ENHRY and CDR2 is SYGVKD. V lost 11 bases to trimming and J lost 3 bases, with 17 bases between them. The CDR3 length is 13 residues. Written as DNA, the CDR3 is TGTGCCGTTGAACTGGGACTTTTCTACGAGCAGTACTTC. Protein sequence: CAVELGLFYEQYF.

The rearrangement joins TRBV4-3 to TRBJ2-1, with a possible D match to TRBD2 (5 bases). The CDR3 has 16 amino acids. The V and J ends lost 0 bases and 0 bases respectively, with 9 bases between them. Germline-derived CDR1 and CDR2 are LGHNA and YSLEER. Here the CDR3 reads CASSQDEGSSYNEQFF. DNA of the CDR3: TGCGCCAGCAGCCAAGACGAGGGAAGCTCCTACAATGAGCAGTTCTTC.

Comment on this clonotype: The junction and the germline gene differ at one end; a read error may be behind it. The chain has TRBV7-7 and TRBJ2-2; D is ambiguous. CDR3 length equals 14 residues. Germline loops: CDR1 SSHAT, CDR2 FNYEAQ (reference sequence). CDR3 DNA: TGTGCTAGCAGCTTCGTAGGCTTGACCGGGGAGCTGTTTTTT. The encoded protein is CASSFVGLTGELFF. Full variable domain (outside the CDR3, taken from reference TRBV7-7 and TRBJ2-2): GAGVSQSPRYKVTKRGQDVTLRCDPISSHATLYWYQQALGQGPEFLTYFNYEAQPDKSGLPSDRFSAERPEGSISTLTIQRTEQRDSAMYRCASSFVGLTGELFFGEGSRLTVL.

The chain couples TRBV9 to TRBJ2-5; D unresolved. The CDR3 runs to 15 residues. V was trimmed by 0 bases and J by 4 bases, leaving 13 bases between them. Per the germline V gene, CDR1 is SGDLS and CDR2 is YYNGEE. In DNA, the CDR3 is TGTGCCAGCAGCGTAGAATCGAGGAACCTAGAGACCCAGTACTTC. Translation: CASSVESRNLETQYF.

In this sample, this clonotype turned up a few times. V gene TRBV20-1 combines with J gene TRBJ2-1; no clear D. Trimming left V 6 bases short and J 8 bases short, with 20 bases between. Germline lookup yields CDR1 DFQATT and CDR2 SNEGSKA (reference sequence). This CDR3 comprises 14 residues. The CDR3 here is CSAPPLGASDEQFF. Here the CDR3 DNA reads TGCAGTGCGCCCCCGCTTGGCGCAAGCGATGAGCAGTTCTTC.

V usage is TRBV20-1 and J usage is TRBJ1-4; D unresolved. CDR3 length equals 13 residues. CDR1 is DFQATT and CDR2 is SNEGSKA in the germline V gene (reference sequence). Trimming shortened V by 0 bases and J by 4 bases, and 6 bases separated the two germline ends. The CDR3 loop reads CSARDTDNEKLFF. The CDR3 DNA sequence: TGCAGTGCTAGAGATACCGATAATGAAAAACTGTTTTTT.

This clonotype appeared a few times. The rearrangement joins TRBV5-1 to TRBJ1-2; TRBD1 is a possible D gene (6 bases). CDR1 and CDR2 from the germline V gene are SGHRS and YFSETQ. Between the trimmed V and J ends, which lost 4 bases and 6 bases, there was a span of 13 bases. The CDR3 is 13 amino acids. CDR3 in amino acids: CASSRRQEDGYTF. CDR3 in DNA: TGCGCCAGCAGCCGGCGACAGGAGGATGGCTACACCTTC.

The chain uses TRBV15 and TRBJ1-5; D might be TRBD1 (6 bases). The CDR3 loop spans 15 amino acids. The V end lost 1 base, the J end lost 2 bases, and 9 bases lay between the germline ends. Germline V gene data show CDR1 as LNHNV and CDR2 as YYDKDF (reference sequence). The DNA for the CDR3 is TGTGCCACCAGCAGAGGCAGGGGTGGCAATCAGCCCCAGCATTTT. It is translated as CATSRGRGGNQPQHF. Full variable domain (remainder filled in from reference TRBV15 and TRBJ1-5): DAMVIQNPRYQVTQFGKPVTLSCSQTLNHNVMYWYQQKSSQAPKLLFHYYDKDFNNEADTPDNFQSRRPNTSFCFLDIRSPGLGDTAMYLCATSRGRGGNQPQHFGDGTRLSIL.

The V call is TRBV9, the J call TRBJ2-5, with D possibly being TRBD1 or TRBD2 (5 bases each). The CDR3 loop spans 13 amino acids. Germline loops: CDR1 SGDLS, CDR2 YYNGEE. The V end was cut by 7 bases, the J end by 2 bases, with 12 bases between. The CDR3 loop is CASSKRGQETQYF. The CDR3 region has the DNA TGTGCCAGCTCCAAGAGGGGACAAGAGACCCAGTACTTC.

J is TRBJ1-1 and V is TRBV30; D not resolved. Germline values: CDR1 GTSNPN, CDR2 SVGIG (reference sequence). This CDR3 contains 12 residues. Deletions cut 3 bases from V and 11 bases from J, with 16 bases between. CDR3 bases: TGTGCCTGGAGAGCCGGACCCGGGTCGGCTTTCTTT. Its protein is CAWRAGPGSAFF.

The chain joins TRBV7-3 to TRBJ2-2; D may be TRBD1 (6 bases). The length of the CDR3 is 16 residues. CDR1 SGHTA and CDR2 FQGTGA come from the germline V gene. V dropped 2 bases and J dropped 2 bases, with 12 bases sitting between them. CDR3 in amino acids: CASSLRTVLNTGELFF. CDR3 nucleotides: TGTGCCAGCAGCTTACGGACAGTACTCAACACCGGGGAGCTGTTTTTT.